Below are 2 T cell receptor beta chains sequenced from a single sample in a study of blood T cell repertoires in COVID-19. The data were produced by immunoSEQ multiplex PCR, yet TCRdb's version contains in-frame clones alone and is incomplete. The table has more than 150,000 clones, roughly nine tenths seen once. Sample: peripheral blood. The receptors here all came from a man aged 65 to 79 with active or convalescent COVID-19.

The rearrangement links TRBV29-1 to TRBJ1-6; 8 bases are a match to TRBD1. Germline CDR1 and CDR2: SQVTM and ANQGSEA. Trimming removed 7 bases from V and 8 bases from J; junction bases left unmatched: 7. This CDR3 contains 13 residues. CDR3 sequence: CSARTGRDSPLHF. For the CDR3, the DNA is TGCAGCGCCCGGACAGGGAGGGATTCACCCCTCCACTTT.

This chain connects TRBV3-1 (or the pseudogene TRBV3-2) to TRBJ2-1; 12 nucleotides agree with TRBD2. The junction had 10 bases not matched to a gene; V was cut back by 5 bases and J by 8 bases. Germline values: CDR1 LGHDT, CDR2 YNNKEL (reference sequence). This CDR3 region has 16 residues. This CDR3 reads CASSLGLAGPRDEQFF. As DNA, the CDR3 is TGTGCCAGCAGCTTAGGACTAGCGGGGCCTAGGGATGAGCAGTTCTTC.